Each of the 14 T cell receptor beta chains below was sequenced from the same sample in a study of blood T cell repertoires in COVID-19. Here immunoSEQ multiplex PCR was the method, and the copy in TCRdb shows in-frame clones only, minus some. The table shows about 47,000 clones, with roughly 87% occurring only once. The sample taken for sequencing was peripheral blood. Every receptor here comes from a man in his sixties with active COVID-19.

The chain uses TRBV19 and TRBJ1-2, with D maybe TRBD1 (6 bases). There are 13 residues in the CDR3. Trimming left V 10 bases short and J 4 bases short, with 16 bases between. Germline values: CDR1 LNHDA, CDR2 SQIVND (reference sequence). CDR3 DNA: TGTGCCACCAGGGACATGAGGGGCTATGGCTACACCTTC. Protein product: CATRDMRGYGYTF.

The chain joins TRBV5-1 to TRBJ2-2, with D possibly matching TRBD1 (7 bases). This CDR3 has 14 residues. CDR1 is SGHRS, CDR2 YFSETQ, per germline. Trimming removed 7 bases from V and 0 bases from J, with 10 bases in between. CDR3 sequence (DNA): TGCGCCAGCGGGGGGACAGCGAACACCGGGGAGCTGTTTTTT. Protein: CASGGTANTGELFF. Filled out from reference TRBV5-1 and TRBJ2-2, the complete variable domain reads KAGVTQTPRYLIKTRGQQVTLSCSPISGHRSVSWYQQTPGQGLQFLFEYFSETQRNKGNFPGRFSGRQFSNSRSEMNVSTLELGDSALYLCASGGTANTGELFFGEGSRLTVL.

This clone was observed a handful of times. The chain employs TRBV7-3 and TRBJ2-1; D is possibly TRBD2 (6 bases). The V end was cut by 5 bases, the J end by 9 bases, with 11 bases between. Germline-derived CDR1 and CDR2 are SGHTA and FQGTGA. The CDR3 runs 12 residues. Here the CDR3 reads CASSMMGGEQFF. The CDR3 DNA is TGTGCCAGCAGCATGATGGGGGGTGAGCAGTTCTTC.

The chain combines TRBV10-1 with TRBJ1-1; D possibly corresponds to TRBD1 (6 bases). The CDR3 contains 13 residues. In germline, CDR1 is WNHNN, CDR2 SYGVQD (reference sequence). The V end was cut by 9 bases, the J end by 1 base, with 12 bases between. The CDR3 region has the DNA TGCGCCAGACAGGGTTCAGGGAACACTGAAGCTTTCTTT. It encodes CARQGSGNTEAFF.

The CDR3 coding sequence is TGTGCCAGCAGCTTAAGCGGGGCTTACACCGGGGAGCTGTTTTTT. Protein sequence: CASSLSGAYTGELFF. The J gene is TRBJ2-2, the V gene TRBV7-3, with D possibly being TRBD2 (6 bases). The CDR3 consists of 15 residues. Between the trimmed V and J ends, which lost 1 base and 3 bases, there was a span of 9 bases. Germline CDR1 reads SGHTA; CDR2 reads FQGTGA.

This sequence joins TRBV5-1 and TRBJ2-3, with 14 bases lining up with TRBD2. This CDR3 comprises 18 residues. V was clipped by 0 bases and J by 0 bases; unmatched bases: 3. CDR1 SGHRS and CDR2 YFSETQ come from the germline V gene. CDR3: CASSLGTSGGTSTDTQYF. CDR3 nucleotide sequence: TGCGCCAGCAGCTTGGGGACTAGCGGGGGGACTAGCACAGATACGCAGTATTTT.

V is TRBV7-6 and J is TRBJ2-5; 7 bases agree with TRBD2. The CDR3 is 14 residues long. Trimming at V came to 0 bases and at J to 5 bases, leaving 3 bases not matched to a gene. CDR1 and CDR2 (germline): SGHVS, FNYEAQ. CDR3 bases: TGTGCCAGCAGCTTAGCGGGGGAGGGGGAGACCCAGTACTTC. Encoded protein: CASSLAGEGETQYF.

The CDR3 region has the DNA TGTGCCAGCGGCTCCCCTAGCGGGAGTTACGAGCAGTACTTC. It translates to CASGSPSGSYEQYF. The V gene is TRBV21-1, the J gene TRBJ2-7; TRBD2, the table's D call, lacks a check against the DNA. TRBV21-1 is marked as a pseudogene. The CDR3 totals 14 residues.

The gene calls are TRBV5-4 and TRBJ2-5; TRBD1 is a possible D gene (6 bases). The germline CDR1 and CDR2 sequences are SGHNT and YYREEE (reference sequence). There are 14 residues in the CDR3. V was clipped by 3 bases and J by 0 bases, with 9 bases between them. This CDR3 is CASSSGTNQETQYF. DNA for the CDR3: TGTGCCAGCAGCTCGGGGACAAACCAAGAGACCCAGTACTTC. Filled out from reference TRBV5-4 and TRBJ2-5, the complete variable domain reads ETGVTQSPTHLIKTRGQQVTLRCSSQSGHNTVSWYQQALGQGPQFIFQYYREEENGRGNFPPRFSGLQFPNYSSELNVNALELDDSALYLCASSSGTNQETQYFGPGTRLLVL.

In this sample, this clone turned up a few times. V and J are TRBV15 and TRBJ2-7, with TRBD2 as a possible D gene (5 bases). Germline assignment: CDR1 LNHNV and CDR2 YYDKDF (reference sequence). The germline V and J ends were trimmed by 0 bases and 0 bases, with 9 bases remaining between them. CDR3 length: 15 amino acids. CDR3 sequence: CATSRERVSSYEQYF. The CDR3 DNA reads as TGTGCCACCAGCAGAGAGCGGGTGAGCTCCTACGAGCAGTACTTC. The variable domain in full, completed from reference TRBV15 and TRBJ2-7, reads DAMVIQNPRYQVTQFGKPVTLSCSQTLNHNVMYWYQQKSSQAPKLLFHYYDKDFNNEADTPDNFQSRRPNTSFCFLDIRSPGLGDTAMYLCATSRERVSSYEQYFGPGTRLTVT.

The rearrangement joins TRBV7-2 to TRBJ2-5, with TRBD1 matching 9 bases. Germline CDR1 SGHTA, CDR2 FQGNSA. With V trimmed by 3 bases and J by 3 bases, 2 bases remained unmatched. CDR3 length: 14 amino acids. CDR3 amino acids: CASSFDRGEETQYF. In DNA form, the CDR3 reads TGTGCCAGCAGCTTTGACAGGGGGGAAGAGACCCAGTACTTC.

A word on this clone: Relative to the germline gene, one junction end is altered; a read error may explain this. The CDR3: CASSLGLAGTHEQFF. Written as DNA, the CDR3 is TGTGCTAGCAGCCTAGGACTAGCGGGTACGCATGAGCAGTTCTTC. The chain is built from TRBV7-7 and TRBJ2-1; 11 bases agree with TRBD2. Germline CDR1 SSHAT, CDR2 FNYEAQ (reference sequence). CDR3 size: 15 residues.

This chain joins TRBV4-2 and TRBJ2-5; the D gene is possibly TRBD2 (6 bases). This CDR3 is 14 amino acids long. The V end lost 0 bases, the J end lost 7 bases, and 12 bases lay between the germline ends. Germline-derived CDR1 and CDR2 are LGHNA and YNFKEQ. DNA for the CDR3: TGTGCCAGCAGCCAAGATCTCCAGGGAGGGACCCAGTACTTC. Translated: CASSQDLQGGTQYF.

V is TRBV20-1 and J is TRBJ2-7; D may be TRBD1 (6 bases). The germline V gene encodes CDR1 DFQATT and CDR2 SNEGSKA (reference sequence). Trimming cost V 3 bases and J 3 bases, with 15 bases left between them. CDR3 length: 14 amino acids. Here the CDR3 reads CSASGPTGNYEQYF. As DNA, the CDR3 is TGCAGTGCTAGTGGTCCCACAGGGAACTACGAGCAGTACTTC.